What follows are 16 T cell receptor beta chains derived from one specimen sequenced in a study of CD8 T cells in ankylosing spondylitis (dated by TCRdb to 2016 to 2017). The method was 5' RACE. These reads were obtained on an Illumina HiSeq 2500. In-frame beta chains were kept once TCRdb had trimmed the public reads at Q25 with fastp and called clones with MiXCR. Each record represents a unique CDR3 protein, reported with the most common genes and DNA among its rows. Recorded for this sample are a few hundred thousand distinct CDR3 sequences; roughly 12% of them occurred a single time. The ten largest clonotypes hold approximately 6.3% of the sample. No antigen is known for these receptors. The full study reports these points: Blood from ankylosing spondylitis patients appeared to be characterized by a TCR beta motif composed of about 8 highly homologous amino acid variants.

Sequenced material: blood, either unsorted or a sorted T cell fraction (not recorded which). Every receptor here comes from a male donor with ankylosing spondylitis.

V and J are TRBV27 and TRBJ2-5; D perhaps matches TRBD1 (6 bases). Germline V lookup: CDR1 MNHEY, CDR2 SMNVEV (reference sequence). This CDR3 region has 15 residues. V was trimmed by 3 bases and J by 7 bases, leaving 18 bases between them. The CDR3 DNA reads TGTGCCAGCAGTTTGTCAGCTTACCAGGGGTGGACCCAGTACTTC. Its translation is CASSLSAYQGWTQYF.

The chain recombines TRBV12-3 or TRBV12-4 with TRBJ2-1; 7 positions agree with TRBD1. The CDR3 length is 19 residues. V shed 1 base and J 4 bases; nucleotides not matched to a gene: 16. CDR3 nucleotides: TGTGCCAGCAGTTTAGATAGACTATCGGAACCGGGACAGTACAATGAGCAGTTCTTC. Protein sequence: CASSLDRLSEPGQYNEQFF.

This clonotype was seen a handful of times. The chain uses TRBV5-1 and TRBJ2-1; D is unresolved. V shed 1 base and J shed 0 bases, with 23 bases lying between them. From germline, CDR1 is SGHRS and CDR2 YFSETQ. There are 20 residues in the CDR3. The CDR3 bases are TGCGCCAGCAGCTTGTTTGGTTCCCCAAGGGCAAAGAGCTCCTACAATGAGCAGTTCTTC. Its protein product is CASSLFGSPRAKSSYNEQFF.

In this sample, this clonotype turned up a few times. The CDR3 region has the DNA TGTGCCAGCAGCCACCTAGACCGAACCCTGAACACCGGGGAGCTGTTTTTT. It is translated as CASSHLDRTLNTGELFF. The V and J genes are TRBV4-2 and TRBJ2-2; D unclear. Trimming took off 3 bases at V and 1 base at J, with 15 bases between the two ends. Germline lookup yields CDR1 LGHNA and CDR2 YNFKEQ. This CDR3 has 17 residues.

The table lists this clonotype with many counts. The chain uses TRBV12-3 or TRBV12-4 and TRBJ2-3; 10 bases match TRBD2. Trimming cost V 5 bases and J 3 bases; bases outside gene matches: 11. CDR3 length: 17 amino acids. CDR3 DNA sequence: TGTGCCAGCAGTGGTTTGGTAGCGGGAGGTGCGACAGATACGCAGTATTTT. Amino acid sequence: CASSGLVAGGATDTQYF.

This clonotype was detected ten times or more. The V and J genes are TRBV25-1 and TRBJ2-2, with D hard to call. The germline CDR1 and CDR2 sequences are MGHDK and SYGVNS. Deletions cut 6 bases from V and 1 base from J, with 6 bases between. The CDR3 consists of 13 residues. For the CDR3, the DNA is TGTGCCAGCAGGATCAGGAACACCGGGGAGCTGTTTTTT. It yields the protein CASRIRNTGELFF.

This clonotype was picked up many times. The chain links TRBV7-8 to TRBJ1-5; D not resolved. CDR1 is SGHVS and CDR2 is FQNEAQ in the germline V gene. V shed 0 bases and J shed 5 bases, with 5 bases lying between them. The CDR3 has 13 amino acids. The CDR3 bases are TGTGCCAGCAGCTTAGCCCCTTATCAGCCCCAGCATTTT. This encodes CASSLAPYQPQHF. Looking up the rest from reference TRBV7-8 and TRBJ1-5 gives the full variable domain: GAGVSQSPRYKVAKRGQDVALRCDPISGHVSLFWYQQALGQGPEFLTYFQNEAQLDKSGLPSDRFFAERPEGSVSTLKIQRTQQEDSAVYLCASSLAPYQPQHFGDGTRLSIL.

The chain carries TRBV29-1 and TRBJ2-3; tentatively, D is TRBD2 (5 bases). CDR3 size: 12 residues. CDR1 is SQVTM, CDR2 ANQGSEA, per germline. V lost 8 bases and J 6 bases, leaving 15 bases between the germline ends. DNA of the CDR3: TGCAGCCTCGCCCGTTCGGGGGATACGCAGTATTTT. It codes for CSLARSGDTQYF.

The chain couples TRBV15 to TRBJ2-5; unclear D gene. The CDR3 consists of 15 residues. Trimming pared 8 bases from V and 4 bases from J, leaving 20 bases between. The germline CDR1 and CDR2 sequences are LNHNV and YYDKDF (reference sequence). CDR3 sequence reads: CATSPSPASRETQYF. In DNA form, the CDR3 reads TGTGCCACCTCACCCTCTCCGGCCTCCAGAGAGACCCAGTACTTC.

The CDR3 loop reads CASSPSLQRERNEQFF. The CDR3 coding sequence is TGTGCCAGCAGCCCCTCTTTGCAGCGGGAACGCAATGAGCAGTTCTTC. The J gene is TRBJ2-1, the V gene TRBV11-2, with 7 bases matching TRBD2. V dropped 5 bases and J dropped 6; count of bases not matched to a gene: 13. CDR3 size: 16 residues. Germline-derived CDR1 and CDR2 are SGHAT and FQNNGV.

In this sample, this clonotype turned up many times. CDR3: CASSQGTGDQPQHF. The CDR3 nucleotides read TGTGCCAGCAGCCAAGGGACAGGGGATCAGCCCCAGCATTTT. The chain carries TRBV3-1 and TRBJ1-5, with 9 bases identical to TRBD1. There are 14 residues in the CDR3. The V gene's germline CDR1 is LGHDT and CDR2 YNNKEL (reference sequence). V lost 1 base to trimming and J lost 5 bases; unmatched junction nucleotides: 0.

CDR3 sequence: CASTSDPYPSTDTQYF. CDR3 nucleotides: TGTGCCAGCACTTCAGACCCTTACCCTAGCACAGATACGCAGTATTTT. The chain recombines TRBV9 with TRBJ2-3; D unclear. Trimming removed 6 bases from V and 0 bases from J, with 17 bases in between. Germline V gene lookup returns CDR1 SGDLS and CDR2 YYNGEE. There are 16 residues in the CDR3.

This clonotype was detected only a few times. The chain combines TRBV5-1 with TRBJ1-2, with D perhaps TRBD1 (5 bases). Looked up from germline, CDR1 is SGHRS and CDR2 is YFSETQ. Trimming stripped 4 bases from V and 7 bases from J, with 14 bases between. This CDR3 is 13 amino acids long. The CDR3 DNA sequence: TGCGCCAGCAGCCCAGGGAGTATCTTTGGCTACACCTTC. This translates into CASSPGSIFGYTF.

This clonotype was detected many times. The chain joins TRBV12-3 or TRBV12-4 to TRBJ1-1, with D unresolved. V was clipped by 5 bases and J by 5 bases, with 21 bases between them. The CDR3 runs 16 residues. Here the CDR3 DNA reads TGTGCCAGCAGTCCCCGGGAGGGTTCGGGTGGGACTGAAGCTTTCTTT. The encoded protein is CASSPREGSGGTEAFF.

V gene TRBV2 combines with J gene TRBJ1-5; 8 bases are shared with TRBD1. The V segment lost 7 bases and the J segment 6 bases; nucleotides outside the gene matches: 8. Germline V lookup: CDR1 SNHLY, CDR2 FYNNEI. The CDR3 covers 14 residues. CDR3: CASTAQGGRQPQHF. The CDR3 DNA sequence: TGTGCCAGCACAGCACAGGGGGGACGTCAGCCCCAGCATTTT.

The genes are TRBV4-2 and TRBJ1-5; D unclear. The CDR3 is 18 residues long. The germline V gene encodes CDR1 LGHNA and CDR2 YNFKEQ. The V end lost 2 bases, the J end lost 0 bases, and 17 bases lay between the germline ends. The CDR3 DNA reads TGTGCCAGCAGCCAATCACTGGGCCCAGAAGATAGCAATCAGCCCCAGCATTTT. Translated, it gives CASSQSLGPEDSNQPQHF.